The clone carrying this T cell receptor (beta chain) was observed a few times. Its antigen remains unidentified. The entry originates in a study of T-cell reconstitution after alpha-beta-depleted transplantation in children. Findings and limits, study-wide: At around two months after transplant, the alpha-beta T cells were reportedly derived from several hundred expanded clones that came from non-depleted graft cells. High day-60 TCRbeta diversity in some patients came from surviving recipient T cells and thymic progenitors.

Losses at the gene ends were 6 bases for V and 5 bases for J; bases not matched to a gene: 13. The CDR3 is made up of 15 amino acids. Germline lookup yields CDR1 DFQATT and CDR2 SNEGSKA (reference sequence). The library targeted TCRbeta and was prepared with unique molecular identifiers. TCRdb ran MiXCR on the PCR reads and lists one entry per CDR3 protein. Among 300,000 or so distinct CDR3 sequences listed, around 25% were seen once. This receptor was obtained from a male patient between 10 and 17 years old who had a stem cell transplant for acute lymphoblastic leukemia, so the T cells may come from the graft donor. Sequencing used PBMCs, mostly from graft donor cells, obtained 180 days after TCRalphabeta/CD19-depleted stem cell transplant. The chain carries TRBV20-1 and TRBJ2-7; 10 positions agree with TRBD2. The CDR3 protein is CSATSLAGVVHEQYF. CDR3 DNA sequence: TGCAGTGCGACCTCCCTAGCGGGAGTAGTCCACGAGCAGTACTTC.